One and the same sample provided the 25 T cell receptor beta chains below, sequenced in a study of STAT3 mutations in large granular lymphocyte leukemia. Assay: immunoSEQ multiplex PCR; the TCRdb copy retains only in-frame clones and omits some. The sample lists about 19,000 clones; approximately 92% were seen once. No cognate antigen is known for these TCRs. Broader study findings: In T-cell large granular lymphocyte leukemia, about half of patients showed multiple immunodominant subclonotypes.

The source material was peripheral blood mononuclear cells. Receptors were obtained from a man aged 55 to 70 with T-cell large granular lymphocyte leukemia. Some clones in this sample may be carry-over from other donors' samples.

The genes are TRBV5-1 and TRBJ1-1; 7 bases match TRBD1. The CDR3 runs to 12 residues. Unmatched junction bases numbered 1, after V lost 2 bases and J lost 6 bases. In germline, CDR1 is SGHRS, CDR2 YFSETQ. In DNA form, the CDR3 reads TGCGCCAGCAGCTTTACAGGGGCTGAAGCTTTCTTT. Its protein is CASSFTGAEAFF. Filled out from reference TRBV5-1 and TRBJ1-1, the complete variable domain reads KAGVTQTPRYLIKTRGQQVTLSCSPISGHRSVSWYQQTPGQGLQFLFEYFSETQRNKGNFPGRFSGRQFSNSRSEMNVSTLELGDSALYLCASSFTGAEAFFGQGTRLTVV.

The count of this clone is one. The chain joins TRBV18 to TRBJ2-7; perhaps TRBD2 as D (6 bases). Germline assignment: CDR1 KGHSH and CDR2 LQKENI. The germline V and J ends were trimmed by 0 bases and 0 bases, with 12 bases remaining between them. The CDR3 is 16 amino acids. CDR3 sequence (DNA): TGTGCCAGCTCACCACCACGGGAGCCGAGCTCCTACGAGCAGTACTTC. It translates to CASSPPREPSSYEQYF.

The chain couples TRBV5-1 to TRBJ1-5, with 7 bases that match TRBD1. Germline CDR1 SGHRS, CDR2 YFSETQ. The CDR3 is 15 amino acids. Trimming at V came to 9 bases and at J to 5 bases, leaving 14 bases not matched to a gene. CDR3 coding DNA: TGCGCCATTTCGAACGCCGGGGACAGACATCAGCCCCAGCATTTT. As protein: CAISNAGDRHQPQHF.

The J gene is TRBJ1-2, the V gene TRBV4-2, with D hard to call. V was clipped by 6 bases and J by 4 bases, with 9 bases between them. The CDR3 has 12 amino acids. Germline V gives CDR1 LGHNA, CDR2 YNFKEQ. The CDR3 coding sequence is TGTGCCAGCAGAGAGGAGGTCTATGGCTACACCTTC. Translation: CASREEVYGYTF.

This clone was seen just once. The rearrangement uses TRBV5-6 and TRBJ2-1; 9 bases are shared with TRBD1. Germline CDR1 SGHDT, CDR2 YYEEEE. Losses at the gene ends were 4 bases for V and 13 bases for J; bases not matched to a gene: 12. The CDR3 extends over 14 amino acids. Here the CDR3 DNA reads TGTGCCAGCAGCGCACAGGACAGGGGAGGGCCCCAGTTCTTC. As protein: CASSAQDRGGPQFF.

The rearrangement uses TRBV5-1 and TRBJ2-7; the D gene could be TRBD1 or TRBD2 (5 bases each). The CDR3 consists of 14 residues. Germline CDR1 is SGHRS and CDR2 is YFSETQ. V was trimmed by 4 bases and J by 5 bases, leaving 16 bases between them. CDR3 region: CASSLEGRFDEQYF. CDR3 sequence (DNA): TGCGCCAGCAGCCTAGAGGGACGGTTCGACGAGCAGTACTTC.

The genes are TRBV10-2 and TRBJ2-5; either TRBD1 or TRBD2 may supply D (5 bases each). CDR1 WSHSY and CDR2 SAAADI come from the germline V gene. V was cut by 6 bases and J by 2 bases, with 16 bases left in between. The CDR3 consists of 15 residues. The CDR3 region has the DNA TGCGCCAGCAGCGACACCGGGACGGCACAAGAGACCCAGTACTTC. It yields the protein CASSDTGTAQETQYF.

This rearrangement joins TRBV9 to TRBJ1-3, with D perhaps TRBD1 (6 bases). CDR3 length: 15 amino acids. Deletions cut 4 bases from V and 4 bases from J, with 15 bases between. Per germline, CDR1 SGDLS and CDR2 YYNGEE. CDR3 loop: CASSLLGDIGNTIYF. DNA for the CDR3: TGTGCCAGCAGCCTCCTAGGGGACATCGGAAACACCATATATTTT.

The chain couples TRBV5-1 to TRBJ1-2; 8 positions match TRBD1. The CDR3 sequence is 15 residues long. Trimming cost V 1 base and J 7 bases; bases outside gene matches: 9. Per the germline V gene, CDR1 is SGHRS and CDR2 is YFSETQ. The DNA of the CDR3 is TGCGCCAGCAGCTTGAATCCCGCAGGGGGCGGTGGCTACACCTTC. It translates to CASSLNPAGGGGYTF. Complete variable domain (other parts from reference TRBV5-1 and TRBJ1-2): KAGVTQTPRYLIKTRGQQVTLSCSPISGHRSVSWYQQTPGQGLQFLFEYFSETQRNKGNFPGRFSGRQFSNSRSEMNVSTLELGDSALYLCASSLNPAGGGGYTFGSGTRLTVV.

The chain recombines TRBV7-9 with TRBJ1-2; no reliable D call. Germline lookup yields CDR1 SEHNR and CDR2 FQNEAQ (reference sequence). V was shortened by 5 bases and J by 4 bases, with 8 bases between the two germline ends. This CDR3 has 12 amino acids. CDR3 loop: CASSATLYGYTF. The CDR3, as DNA: TGTGCCAGCAGCGCAACGCTCTATGGCTACACCTTC. Using reference TRBV7-9 and TRBJ1-2 for the parts outside the CDR3, the full variable domain is DTGVSQNPRHKITKRGQNVTFRCDPISEHNRLYWYRQTLGQGPEFLTYFQNEAQLEKSRLLSDRFSAERPKGSFSTLEIQRTEQGDSAMYLCASSATLYGYTFGSGTRLTVV.

This sequence joins TRBV29-1 and TRBJ2-1; D gene uncertain. This CDR3 region has 10 residues. Germline CDR1 is SQVTM and CDR2 is ANQGSEA. V was pared by 6 bases and J by 7 bases, with 7 bases between. DNA of the CDR3: TGCAGCGTCCAGGTAAATGAGCAGTTCTTC. Translated: CSVQVNEQFF.

Only one count was recorded for this clone. The J gene is TRBJ2-3, the V gene TRBV29-1; TRBD2 might be the D (5 bases). Trimming left V 4 bases short and J 1 base short, with 18 bases between. The CDR3 is 16 residues long. Per germline, CDR1 SQVTM and CDR2 ANQGSEA. CDR3 nucleotide sequence: TGCAGCGTTGCGGAGGAAGGGAGATCTGGCACAGATACGCAGTATTTT. Protein product: CSVAEEGRSGTDTQYF.

The chain couples TRBV6-5 to TRBJ2-7; TRBD1 aligns across 8 bases. The CDR3 sequence is 15 residues long. The germline V gene encodes CDR1 MNHEY and CDR2 SVGAGI. V dropped 4 bases and J dropped 4; count of bases not matched to a gene: 9. The CDR3 bases are TGTGCCAGCAGTTCCCGGGACAGGCGACCGTACGAGCAGTACTTC. This translates into CASSSRDRRPYEQYF.

The chain links TRBV5-1 to TRBJ2-3; 7 nucleotides agree with TRBD1. Unmatched junction bases numbered 8, after V lost 2 bases and J lost 5 bases. This CDR3 region has 15 residues. The V gene's germline CDR1 is SGHRS and CDR2 YFSETQ. CDR3 sequence reads: CASSFSRQGEDTQYF. In DNA form, the CDR3 reads TGCGCCAGCAGCTTCTCCCGACAGGGAGAAGATACGCAGTATTTT.

The chain combines TRBV5-1 with TRBJ2-7; no firm D call. Germline values: CDR1 SGHRS, CDR2 YFSETQ. The CDR3 is 15 residues long. V gave up 4 bases and J gave up 0 bases, with 14 bases separating them. The CDR3 DNA follows: TGCGCCAGCAGCCCCTACACTGATGCCTCCTACGAGCAGTACTTC. It specifies CASSPYTDASYEQYF.

This clone was observed a handful of times. The chain is built from TRBV19 and TRBJ2-7, with 7 nucleotides matching TRBD1. With V trimmed by 3 bases and J by 3 bases, 8 bases remained unmatched. The CDR3 loop spans 15 amino acids. The germline V gene has CDR1 LNHDA and CDR2 SQIVND (reference sequence). The CDR3 sequence is CASSIGDSRIYEQYF. The CDR3 coding sequence is TGTGCCAGTAGTATCGGGGACAGCCGAATCTACGAGCAGTACTTC.

The genes are TRBV6-6 and TRBJ2-7; the match to TRBD2 covers 12 bases. Trimming took 0 bases from V and 3 from J; bases not matched to a gene: 3. The CDR3 runs to 16 residues. Germline CDR1 and CDR2: MNHNY and SVGAGI (reference sequence). This chain's CDR3 is CASSYSSGLAGYEQYF. CDR3 nucleotide sequence: TGTGCCAGCAGTTACTCGTCGGGACTAGCGGGCTACGAGCAGTACTTC.

The rearrangement uses TRBV11-2 and TRBJ1-2, with a weak D call TRBD1 (5 bases). Trimming stripped 6 bases from V and 4 bases from J, with 15 bases between. The V gene's germline CDR1 is SGHAT and CDR2 FQNNGV. The CDR3 spans 14 residues. As DNA, the CDR3 is TGTGCCAGCAGTTCGACCAGCCAGGGCTATGGCTACACCTTC. It specifies CASSSTSQGYGYTF.

The chain recombines TRBV7-3 with TRBJ2-7; 9 nucleotides match TRBD1. CDR3 length: 13 amino acids. Per the germline V gene, CDR1 is SGHTA and CDR2 is FQGTGA. The trim removed 5 bases at V and 4 bases at J, leaving 3 bases unmatched. This chain's CDR3 is CASSVDRGYEQYF. The DNA for the CDR3 is TGTGCCAGCAGCGTGGACAGGGGTTACGAGCAGTACTTC.

CDR3 sequence reads: CASSDWSSGANVLTF. CDR3 coding DNA: TGTGCCAGCAGTGATTGGTCGTCTGGGGCCAACGTCCTGACTTTC. V and J are TRBV2 and TRBJ2-6; D unclear. Germline CDR1 SNHLY, CDR2 FYNNEI. The CDR3 sequence is 15 residues long. V lost 3 bases and J lost 1, with 7 bases in between.

The chain recombines TRBV19 with TRBJ1-5; D is undetermined. The germline gives CDR1 LNHDA, CDR2 SQIVND (reference sequence). Trimming pared 0 bases from V and 9 bases from J, leaving 6 bases between. The CDR3 has 12 residues. For the CDR3, the DNA is TGTGCCAGTAGTATAGAATCGCGGCCCCAGCATTTT. The encoded protein is CASSIESRPQHF.

The V call is TRBV5-4, the J call TRBJ2-3; D unresolved. The germline V gene encodes CDR1 SGHNT and CDR2 YYREEE (reference sequence). The V gene lost 4 bases and the J gene lost 3 bases, with 6 bases spanning the gap. CDR3 length: 12 residues. In DNA form, the CDR3 reads TGTGCCAGCAGCCCGTCTACAGATACGCAGTATTTT. Its translation is CASSPSTDTQYF.

V usage is TRBV28 and J usage is TRBJ2-7; perhaps TRBD2 as D (5 bases). V was pared by 8 bases and J by 4 bases, with 9 bases between. CDR3 length: 11 amino acids. Germline V gives CDR1 MDHEN, CDR2 SYDVKM. CDR3 nucleotide sequence: TGTGCCAGCGCGGGTCTTTACGAGCAGTACTTC. Translating gives CASAGLYEQYF.

This chain joins TRBV28 and TRBJ2-3; D is uncertain. Germline V gene data show CDR1 as MDHEN and CDR2 as SYDVKM. Trimming took 7 bases from V and 2 from J, leaving 13 bases between them. This CDR3 comprises 14 residues. In DNA form, the CDR3 reads TGTGCCAGCACCCCTCAAGTTTTCACAGATACGCAGTATTTT. Its translation: CASTPQVFTDTQYF.

The rearrangement links TRBV29-1 to TRBJ2-7; D is undetermined. Germline V gene sequence: CDR1 SQVTM, CDR2 ANQGSEA. This CDR3 is built from 13 residues. V was trimmed by 7 bases and J by 3 bases, leaving 16 bases between them. DNA of the CDR3: TGCAGCGCTCGCCGTGGTGCGCGCTACGAGCAGTACTTC. Translating it yields CSARRGARYEQYF.